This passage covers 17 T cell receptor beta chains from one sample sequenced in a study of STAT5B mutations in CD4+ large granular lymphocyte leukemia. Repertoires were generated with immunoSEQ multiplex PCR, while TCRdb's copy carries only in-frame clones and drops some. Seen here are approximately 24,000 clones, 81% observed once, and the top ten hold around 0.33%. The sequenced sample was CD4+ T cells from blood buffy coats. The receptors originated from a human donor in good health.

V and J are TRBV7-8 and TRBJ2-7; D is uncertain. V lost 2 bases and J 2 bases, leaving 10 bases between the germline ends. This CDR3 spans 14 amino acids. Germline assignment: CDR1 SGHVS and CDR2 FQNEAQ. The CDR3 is CASSLSRLPYEQYF. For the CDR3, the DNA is TGTGCCAGCAGCTTATCACGGCTCCCCTACGAGCAGTACTTC.

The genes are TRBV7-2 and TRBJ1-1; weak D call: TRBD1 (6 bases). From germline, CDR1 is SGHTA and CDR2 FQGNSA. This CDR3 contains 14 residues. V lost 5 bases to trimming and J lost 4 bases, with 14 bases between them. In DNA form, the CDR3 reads TGTGCCAGCAGCCACCAACCCAGGGGCACTGAAGCTTTCTTT. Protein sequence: CASSHQPRGTEAFF.

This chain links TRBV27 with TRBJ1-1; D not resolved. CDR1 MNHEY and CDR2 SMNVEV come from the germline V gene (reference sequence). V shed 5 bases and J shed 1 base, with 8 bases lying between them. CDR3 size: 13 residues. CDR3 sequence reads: CASSGRGNTEAFF. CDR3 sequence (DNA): TGTGCCAGCAGTGGACGTGGGAACACTGAAGCTTTCTTT.

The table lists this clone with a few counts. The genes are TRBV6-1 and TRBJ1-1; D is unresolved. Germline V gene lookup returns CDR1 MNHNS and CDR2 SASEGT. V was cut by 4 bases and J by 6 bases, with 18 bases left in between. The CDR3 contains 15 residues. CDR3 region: CASSVVVGIPPEAFF. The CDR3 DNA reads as TGTGCCAGCAGTGTTGTAGTGGGAATCCCCCCTGAAGCTTTCTTT.

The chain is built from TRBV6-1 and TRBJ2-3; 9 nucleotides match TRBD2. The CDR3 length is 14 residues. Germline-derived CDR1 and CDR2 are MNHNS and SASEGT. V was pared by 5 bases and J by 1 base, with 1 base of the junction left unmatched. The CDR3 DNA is TGTGCCAGCAGTAGCGGGGGGCGCACAGATACGCAGTATTTT. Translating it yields CASSSGGRTDTQYF.

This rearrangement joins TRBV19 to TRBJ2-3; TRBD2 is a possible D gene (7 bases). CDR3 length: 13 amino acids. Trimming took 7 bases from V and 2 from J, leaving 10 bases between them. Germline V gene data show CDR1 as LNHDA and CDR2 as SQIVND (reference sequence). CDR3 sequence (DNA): TGTGCCAGTATGGGGGGGCCCACAGATACGCAGTATTTT. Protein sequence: CASMGGPTDTQYF.

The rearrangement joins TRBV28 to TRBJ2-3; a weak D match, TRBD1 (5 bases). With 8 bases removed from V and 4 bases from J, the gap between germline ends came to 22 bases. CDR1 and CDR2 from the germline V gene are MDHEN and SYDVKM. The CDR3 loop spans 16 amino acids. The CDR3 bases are TGTGCCAGCCGGCTAGAAGTTGGGGCTTGGGCAGATACGCAGTATTTT. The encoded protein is CASRLEVGAWADTQYF.

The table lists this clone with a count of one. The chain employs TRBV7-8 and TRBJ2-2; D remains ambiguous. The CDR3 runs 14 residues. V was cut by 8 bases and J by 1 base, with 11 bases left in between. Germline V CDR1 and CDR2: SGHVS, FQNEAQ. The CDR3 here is CASSNVLNTGELFF. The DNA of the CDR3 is TGTGCCAGCTCTAATGTACTGAACACCGGGGAGCTGTTTTTT.

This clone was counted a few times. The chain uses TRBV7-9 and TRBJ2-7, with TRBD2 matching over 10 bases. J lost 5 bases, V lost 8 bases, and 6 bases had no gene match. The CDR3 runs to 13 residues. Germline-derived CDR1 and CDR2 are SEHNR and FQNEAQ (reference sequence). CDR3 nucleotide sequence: TGTGCCAGCGCACTAGCGGGAATACACGAGCAGTACTTC. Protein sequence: CASALAGIHEQYF.

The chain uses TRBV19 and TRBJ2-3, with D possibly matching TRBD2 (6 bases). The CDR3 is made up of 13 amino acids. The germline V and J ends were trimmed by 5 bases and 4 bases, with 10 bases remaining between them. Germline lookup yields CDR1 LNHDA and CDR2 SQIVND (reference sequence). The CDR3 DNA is TGTGCCAGTAGTGCCTGGGGGGCAGATACGCAGTATTTT. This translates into CASSAWGADTQYF. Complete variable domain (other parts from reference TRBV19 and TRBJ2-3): DGGITQSPKYLFRKEGQNVTLSCEQNLNHDAMYWYRQDPGQGLRLIYYSQIVNDFQKGDIAEGYSVSREKKESFPLTVTSAQKNPTAFYLCASSAWGADTQYFGPGTRLTVL.

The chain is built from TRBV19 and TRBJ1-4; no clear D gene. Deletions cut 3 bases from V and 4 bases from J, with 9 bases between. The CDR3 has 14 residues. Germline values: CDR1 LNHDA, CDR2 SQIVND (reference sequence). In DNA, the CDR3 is TGTGCCAGTAGTATGGGCAGACTTAATGAAAAACTGTTTTTT. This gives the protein CASSMGRLNEKLFF.

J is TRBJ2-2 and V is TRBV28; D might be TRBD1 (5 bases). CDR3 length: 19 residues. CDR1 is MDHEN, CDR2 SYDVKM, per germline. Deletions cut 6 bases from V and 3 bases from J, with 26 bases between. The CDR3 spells CASSFPAFQGGRDTGELFF. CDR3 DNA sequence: TGTGCCAGCAGCTTTCCCGCCTTCCAGGGCGGAAGGGACACCGGGGAGCTGTTTTTT.

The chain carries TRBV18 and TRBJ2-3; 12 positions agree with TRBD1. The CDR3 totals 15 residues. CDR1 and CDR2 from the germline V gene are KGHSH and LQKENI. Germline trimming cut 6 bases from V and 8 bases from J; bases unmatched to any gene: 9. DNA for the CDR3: TGTGCCAGCTCTCATAACCGGGACAGGGGGCTTACGCAGTATTTT. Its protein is CASSHNRDRGLTQYF.

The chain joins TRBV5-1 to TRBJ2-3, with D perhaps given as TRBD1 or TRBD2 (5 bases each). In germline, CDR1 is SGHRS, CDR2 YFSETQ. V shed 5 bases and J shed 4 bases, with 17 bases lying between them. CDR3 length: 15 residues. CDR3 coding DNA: TGCGCCAGCAGTCGCGCCGGGACGCAGGCAGATACGCAGTATTTT. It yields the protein CASSRAGTQADTQYF.

DNA of the CDR3: TGTGCCAGCAGCCTTCGGTCCGAGATCGGCGAGCAGTACTTC. It codes for CASSLRSEIGEQYF. The rearrangement joins TRBV11-3 to TRBJ2-7; D gene unclear. The CDR3 extends over 14 amino acids. Per germline, CDR1 SGHNT and CDR2 YENEEA. V lost 5 bases and J lost 6, with 17 bases in between.

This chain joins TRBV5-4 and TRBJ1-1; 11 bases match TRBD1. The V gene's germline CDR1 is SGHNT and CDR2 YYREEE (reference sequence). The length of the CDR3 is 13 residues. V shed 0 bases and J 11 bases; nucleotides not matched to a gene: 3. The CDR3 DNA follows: TGTGCCAGCAGCTTGGCGGGACAGGGGGGGGCTTTCTTT. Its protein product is CASSLAGQGGAFF. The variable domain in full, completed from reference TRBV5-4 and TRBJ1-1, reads ETGVTQSPTHLIKTRGQQVTLRCSSQSGHNTVSWYQQALGQGPQFIFQYYREEENGRGNFPPRFSGLQFPNYSSELNVNALELDDSALYLCASSLAGQGGAFFGQGTRLTVV.

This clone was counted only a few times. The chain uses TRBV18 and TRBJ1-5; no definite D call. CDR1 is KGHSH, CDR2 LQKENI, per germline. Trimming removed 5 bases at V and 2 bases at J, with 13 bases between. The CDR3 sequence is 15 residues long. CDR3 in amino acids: CASSSGMSGNQPQHF. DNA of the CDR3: TGTGCCAGCTCATCCGGGATGTCGGGCAATCAGCCCCAGCATTTT.